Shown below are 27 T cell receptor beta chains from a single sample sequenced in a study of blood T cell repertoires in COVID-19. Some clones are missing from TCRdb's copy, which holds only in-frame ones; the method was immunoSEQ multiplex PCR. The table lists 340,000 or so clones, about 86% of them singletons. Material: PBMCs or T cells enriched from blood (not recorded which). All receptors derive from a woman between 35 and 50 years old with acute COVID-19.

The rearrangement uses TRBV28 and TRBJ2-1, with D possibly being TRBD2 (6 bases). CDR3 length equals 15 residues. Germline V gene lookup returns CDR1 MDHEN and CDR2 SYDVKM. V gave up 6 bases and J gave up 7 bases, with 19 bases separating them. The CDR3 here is CASSSSGLPRNEQFF. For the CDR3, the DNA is TGTGCCAGCAGCTCCTCGGGACTTCCCCGGAATGAGCAGTTCTTC.

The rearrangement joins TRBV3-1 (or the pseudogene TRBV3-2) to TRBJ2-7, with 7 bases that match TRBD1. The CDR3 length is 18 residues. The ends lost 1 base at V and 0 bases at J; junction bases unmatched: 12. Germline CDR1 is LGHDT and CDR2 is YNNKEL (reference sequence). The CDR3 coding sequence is TGTGCCAGCAGCCAAGCTAGACCGACAGGGACGGGCTCCTACGAGCAGTACTTC. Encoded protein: CASSQARPTGTGSYEQYF.

This CDR3 reads CASSQYGQGSGNTIYF. The CDR3 region has the DNA TGCGCCAGCAGCCAATATGGACAGGGGTCCGGAAACACCATATATTTT. This chain uses TRBV5-1 with TRBJ1-3; 9 bases are a match to TRBD1. V was clipped by 4 bases and J by 4 bases; unmatched bases: 9. This CDR3 is built from 16 residues. Per the germline V gene, CDR1 is SGHRS and CDR2 is YFSETQ.

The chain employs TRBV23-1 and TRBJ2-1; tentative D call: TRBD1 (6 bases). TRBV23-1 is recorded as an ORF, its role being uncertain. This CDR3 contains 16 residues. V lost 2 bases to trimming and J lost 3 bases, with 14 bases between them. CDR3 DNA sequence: TGCGCCAGCAGTCAAAAAACAGGGCCAGTCTACAATGAGCAGTTCTTC. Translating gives CASSQKTGPVYNEQFF.

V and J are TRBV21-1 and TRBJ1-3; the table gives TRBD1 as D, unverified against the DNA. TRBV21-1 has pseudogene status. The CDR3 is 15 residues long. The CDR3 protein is CARATGANSGNTIYF. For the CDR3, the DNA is TGTGCCAGAGCGACAGGGGCTAACTCTGGAAACACCATATATTTT.

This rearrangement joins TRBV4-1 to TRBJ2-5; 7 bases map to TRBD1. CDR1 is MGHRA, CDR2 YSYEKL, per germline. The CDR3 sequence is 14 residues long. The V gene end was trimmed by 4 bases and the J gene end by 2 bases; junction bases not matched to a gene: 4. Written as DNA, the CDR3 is TGCGCCAGCAGCCGACAGACAGGGCAAGAGACCCAGTACTTC. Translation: CASSRQTGQETQYF.

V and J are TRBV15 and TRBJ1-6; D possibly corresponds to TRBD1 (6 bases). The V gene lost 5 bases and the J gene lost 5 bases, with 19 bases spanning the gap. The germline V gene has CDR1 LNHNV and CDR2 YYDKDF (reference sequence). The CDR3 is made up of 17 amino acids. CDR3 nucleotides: TGTGCCACCAGCGCCTCTGTTTTAGCAGGGGATAATTCACCCCTCCACTTT. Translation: CATSASVLAGDNSPLHF.

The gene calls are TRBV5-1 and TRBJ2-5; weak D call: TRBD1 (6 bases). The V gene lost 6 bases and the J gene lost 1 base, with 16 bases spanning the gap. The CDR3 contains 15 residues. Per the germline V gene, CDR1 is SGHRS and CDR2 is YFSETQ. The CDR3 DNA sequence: TGCGCCAGCACCGACGCCCAGGGGTTCCAAGAGACCCAGTACTTC. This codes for CASTDAQGFQETQYF.

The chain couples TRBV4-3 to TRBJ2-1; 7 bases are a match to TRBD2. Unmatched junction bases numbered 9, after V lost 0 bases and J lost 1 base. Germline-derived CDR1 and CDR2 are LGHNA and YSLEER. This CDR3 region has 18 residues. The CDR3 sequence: CASSQDLGAGVSYNEQFF. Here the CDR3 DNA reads TGCGCCAGCAGCCAAGATCTCGGGGCGGGAGTATCCTACAATGAGCAGTTCTTC.

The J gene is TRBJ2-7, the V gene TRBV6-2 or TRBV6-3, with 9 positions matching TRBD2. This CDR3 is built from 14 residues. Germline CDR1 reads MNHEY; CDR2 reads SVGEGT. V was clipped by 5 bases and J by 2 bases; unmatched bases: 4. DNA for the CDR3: TGTGCCAGCAGTGTAGCGGGGGCCCCCTACGAGCAGTACTTC. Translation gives CASSVAGAPYEQYF.

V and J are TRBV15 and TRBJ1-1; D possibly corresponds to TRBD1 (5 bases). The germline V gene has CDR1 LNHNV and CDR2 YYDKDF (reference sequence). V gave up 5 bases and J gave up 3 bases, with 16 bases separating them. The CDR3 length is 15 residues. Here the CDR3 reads CATSSAAGWDTEAFF. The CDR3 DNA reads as TGTGCCACCAGCTCCGCGGCAGGGTGGGACACTGAAGCTTTCTTT.

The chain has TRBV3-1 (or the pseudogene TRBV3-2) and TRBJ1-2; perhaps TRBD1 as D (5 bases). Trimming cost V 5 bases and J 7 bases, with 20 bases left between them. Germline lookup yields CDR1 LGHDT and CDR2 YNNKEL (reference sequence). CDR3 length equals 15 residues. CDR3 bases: TGTGCCAGCAGCACGAATGGACCAGGGCTGACTGGCTACACCTTC. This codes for CASSTNGPGLTGYTF.

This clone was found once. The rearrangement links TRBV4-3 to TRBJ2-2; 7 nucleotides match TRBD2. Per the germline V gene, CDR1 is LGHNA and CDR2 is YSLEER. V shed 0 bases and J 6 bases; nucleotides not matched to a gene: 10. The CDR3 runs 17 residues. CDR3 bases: TGCGCCAGCAGCCAAGATATCGCGGGGGTGAAGGCCGGGGAGCTGTTTTTT. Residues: CASSQDIAGVKAGELFF.

The CDR3 loop is CSASGSGRVISYEQYF. CDR3 DNA sequence: TGCAGTGCTAGTGGTAGCGGGAGGGTAATTTCCTACGAGCAGTACTTC. The rearrangement uses TRBV20-1 and TRBJ2-7; 11 bases map to TRBD2. The V gene end was trimmed by 3 bases and the J gene end by 1 base; junction bases not matched to a gene: 8. Germline CDR1 and CDR2: DFQATT and SNEGSKA (reference sequence). There are 16 residues in the CDR3.

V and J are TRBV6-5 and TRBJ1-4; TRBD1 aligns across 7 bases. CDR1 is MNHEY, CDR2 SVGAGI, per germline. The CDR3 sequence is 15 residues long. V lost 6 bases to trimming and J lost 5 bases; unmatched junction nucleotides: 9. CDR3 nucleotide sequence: TGTGCCAGCAGGCCTGCCGGGACAGTCAATGAAAAACTGTTTTTT. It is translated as CASRPAGTVNEKLFF.

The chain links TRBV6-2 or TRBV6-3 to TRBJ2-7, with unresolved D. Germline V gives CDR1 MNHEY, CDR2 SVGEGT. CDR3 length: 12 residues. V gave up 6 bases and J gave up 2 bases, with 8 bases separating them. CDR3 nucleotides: TGTGCCAGCAGCCCACAGACCTACGAGCAGTACTTC. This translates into CASSPQTYEQYF.

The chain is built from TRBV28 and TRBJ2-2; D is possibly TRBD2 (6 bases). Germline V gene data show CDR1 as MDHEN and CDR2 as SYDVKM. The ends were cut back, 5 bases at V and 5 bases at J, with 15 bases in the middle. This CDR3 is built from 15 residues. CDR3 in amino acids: CASSPPLGGTGELFF. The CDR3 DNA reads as TGTGCCAGCAGTCCGCCGCTGGGGGGTACCGGGGAGCTGTTTTTT.

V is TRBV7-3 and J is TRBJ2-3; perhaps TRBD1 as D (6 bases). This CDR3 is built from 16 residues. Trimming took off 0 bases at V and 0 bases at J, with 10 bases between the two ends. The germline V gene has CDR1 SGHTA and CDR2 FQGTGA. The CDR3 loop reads CASSLTARGSTDTQYF. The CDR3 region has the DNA TGTGCCAGCAGCTTAACCGCGAGGGGGAGCACAGATACGCAGTATTTT.

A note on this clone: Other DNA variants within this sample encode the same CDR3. CDR3 residues: CASSLQGASGNTIYF. CDR3 DNA sequence: TGCGCCAGCAGCTTGCAGGGGGCTTCTGGAAACACCATATATTTT. The V and J genes are TRBV5-1 and TRBJ1-3, with 8 bases aligning to TRBD1. CDR3 length: 15 amino acids. Germline CDR1 SGHRS, CDR2 YFSETQ. V dropped 1 base and J dropped 1; count of bases not matched to a gene: 1.

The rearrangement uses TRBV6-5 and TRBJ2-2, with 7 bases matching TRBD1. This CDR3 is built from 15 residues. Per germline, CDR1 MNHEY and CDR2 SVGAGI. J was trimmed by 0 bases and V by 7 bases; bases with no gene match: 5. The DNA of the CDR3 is TGTGCCAGCACTACCGGGACAGCGAACACCGGGGAGCTGTTTTTT. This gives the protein CASTTGTANTGELFF.

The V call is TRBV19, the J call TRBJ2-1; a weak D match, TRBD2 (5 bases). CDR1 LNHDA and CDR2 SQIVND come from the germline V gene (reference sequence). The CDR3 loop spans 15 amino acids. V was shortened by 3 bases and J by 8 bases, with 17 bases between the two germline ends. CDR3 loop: CASSIPGLGKDEQFF. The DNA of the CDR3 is TGTGCCAGTAGTATCCCCGGACTGGGTAAGGATGAGCAGTTCTTC.

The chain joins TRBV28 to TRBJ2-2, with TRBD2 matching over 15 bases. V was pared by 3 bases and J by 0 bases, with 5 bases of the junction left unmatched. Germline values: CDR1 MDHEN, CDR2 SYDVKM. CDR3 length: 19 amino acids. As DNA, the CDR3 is TGTGCCAGCAGTTTCGCCGGGACTAGCGGGAGGCCGAACACCGGGGAGCTGTTTTTT. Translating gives CASSFAGTSGRPNTGELFF.

CDR3 in DNA: TGTGCCAGCCTAGGTGCAGATACGCAGTATTTT. It encodes CASLGADTQYF. The chain carries TRBV18 and TRBJ2-3; the D is unclear. Trimming cost V 8 bases and J 4 bases, with 7 bases left between them. Germline CDR1 KGHSH, CDR2 LQKENI. The CDR3 is 11 amino acids.

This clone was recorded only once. This CDR3 reads CARSLANGYSNQPQHF. CDR3 bases: TGTGCCAGAAGCTTGGCCAACGGTTATAGCAATCAGCCCCAGCATTTT. The genes are TRBV5-3 and TRBJ1-5; no firm D call. TRBV5-3 is assigned to the ORF class and has an uncertain function. The V and J ends lost 0 bases and 0 bases respectively, with 10 bases between them. CDR3 length: 16 residues.

The DNA of the CDR3 is TGTGCCAGCAGGTCTCCCGGGACTTCTCCCGCGGGGGCCAACGTCCTGACTTTC. This translates into CASRSPGTSPAGANVLTF. The V and J genes are TRBV5-4 and TRBJ2-6; weak D call: TRBD2 (6 bases). The CDR3 spans 18 residues. The germline gives CDR1 SGHNT, CDR2 YYREEE (reference sequence). Trimming took off 5 bases at V and 4 bases at J, with 22 bases between the two ends.

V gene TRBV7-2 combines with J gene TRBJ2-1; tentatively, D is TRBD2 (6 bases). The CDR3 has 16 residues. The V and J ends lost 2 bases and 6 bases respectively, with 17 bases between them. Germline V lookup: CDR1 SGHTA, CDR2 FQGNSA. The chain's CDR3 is CASSLSGVFSSNEQFF. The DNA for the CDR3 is TGTGCCAGCAGCTTATCGGGGGTTTTCTCGTCCAATGAGCAGTTCTTC.

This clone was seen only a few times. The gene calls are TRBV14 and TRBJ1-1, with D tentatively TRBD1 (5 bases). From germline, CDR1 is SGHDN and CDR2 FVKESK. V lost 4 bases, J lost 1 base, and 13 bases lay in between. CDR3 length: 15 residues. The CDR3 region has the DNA TGTGCCAGCAGCCCCTGGGGAGGGGCGAACACTGAAGCTTTCTTT. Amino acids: CASSPWGGANTEAFF.